This record covers a single T cell receptor beta chain. The antigen this receptor binds is unknown. No base-level quality is on record; no much larger clone is a single base apart. These data are taken from a study of control samples from healthy donors and cancer patients (dated by TCRdb to the early 2020s). The CDR3 spans 17 residues, from the cysteine through the phenylalanine. Just CDR3 DNA is preserved here, 51 bases in frame from base 1. For CDR1 and CDR2, the germline V gene (reference sequence) lists PRHDT and FYEKMQ. V loses 0 bases, J loses 5 bases, and the germline ends lie 20 bases apart. The protocol used for the library was the immunoSEQ multiplex PCR assay. In its TCRdb copy, this immuneACCESS table keeps in-frame sequences only and misses some clones. Where compared with another copy, unresolved V genes explain less than half of these, and the others have no known cause. The sample table holds under 130,000 clones, of which roughly 85% were seen once. The ten top clones hold about 13% of the sample.

The sequence is built from TRBV13 and TRBJ2-7; the D gene cannot be named for sure. This clonotype was sampled from a woman aged 45-60 years in good health. The sample consisted of blood. In nucleotide form, the sequence is TGTGCCAGCAGCTTAGGCAGGAGACCCCCTACAAACAACGAGCAGTACTTC. It encodes CASSLGRRPPTNNEQYF.